The clone carrying this T cell receptor beta chain was detected many times. Deletions cut 4 bases from V and 7 bases from J, with 11 bases between. The CDR3 is 12 residues long. Amplified TCR beta CDR3 regions came from RNA transcripts. The HTBI primer set was used in a first-round RT-PCR of the TCR CDR3. TCRdb reanalysed the multiplex PCR reads using MiXCR and keeps one entry per CDR3 protein. The repertoire includes 500,000 to 550,000 distinct CDR3 sequences, less than 25% of them detected once, and 26% sits in the top ten. The record originates from a study of T cells in Graves' hyperthyroidism and ophthalmopathy. Stable hyperthyroidism: no ophthalmopathy progression over 18 months of follow-up.

The clonotype was recovered from a young man with Graves' hyperthyroidism. The source material was blood. This rearrangement joins TRBV12-3 or TRBV12-4 to TRBJ2-7, with D possibly being TRBD1 (5 bases). The CDR3 DNA is TGTGCCAGCAGTTCGACAGTCGCTGAGCAGTACTTC. Protein sequence: CASSSTVAEQYF.